These 14 T cell receptor beta chains came from one sample sequenced in a study of blood T cell repertoires in COVID-19. Repertoires were generated with immunoSEQ multiplex PCR, while TCRdb's copy carries only in-frame clones and drops some. The table records around 120,000 clones, 88% of them present only once. Sequencing was carried out using peripheral blood. Every receptor here comes from a middle-aged man with acute or convalescent COVID-19.

The chain combines TRBV6-6 with TRBJ1-2, with 11 bases fitting TRBD1. Unmatched junction bases numbered 8, after V lost 5 bases and J lost 6 bases. The CDR3 is made up of 15 amino acids. CDR1 MNHNY and CDR2 SVGAGI come from the germline V gene (reference sequence). The chain's CDR3 is CASSGEGTGGNGYTF. CDR3 nucleotides: TGTGCCAGCAGTGGAGAAGGGACAGGGGGTAATGGCTACACCTTC.

This chain connects TRBV6-2 or TRBV6-3 to TRBJ1-5; D remains ambiguous. The CDR3 length is 14 residues. V lost 0 bases and J lost 9, with 12 bases in between. Germline loops: CDR1 MNHEY, CDR2 SVGEGT. The CDR3 DNA reads TGTGCCAGCAGTTACTCTGGCCCAAGTCGGCCCCAGCATTTT. It codes for CASSYSGPSRPQHF.

The chain is built from TRBV5-1 and TRBJ2-5; D gene unclear. The CDR3 is 16 residues long. Trimming removed 0 bases at V and 10 bases at J, with 22 bases between. Germline V CDR1 and CDR2: SGHRS, YFSETQ. The CDR3 region is CASSLASGVFGLDQYF. The CDR3, as DNA: TGCGCCAGCAGCTTGGCGTCGGGTGTTTTCGGTTTGGACCAGTACTTC.

The chain couples TRBV28 to TRBJ2-7; 9 positions agree with TRBD2. CDR1 and CDR2 from the germline V gene are MDHEN and SYDVKM. CDR3 size: 14 residues. The V segment lost 7 bases and the J segment 0 bases; nucleotides outside the gene matches: 4. CDR3 DNA: TGTGCCAGCATGGTAGCGGGAGTCTCCTACGAGCAGTACTTC. Protein sequence: CASMVAGVSYEQYF.

The gene calls are TRBV30 and TRBJ2-2; 8 nucleotides match TRBD2. Germline V gene sequence: CDR1 GTSNPN, CDR2 SVGIG (reference sequence). The ends lost 4 bases at V and 3 bases at J; junction bases unmatched: 13. This CDR3 spans 17 amino acids. CDR3 region: CAWTSVRVAGYTGELFF. The CDR3 DNA reads as TGTGCCTGGACCTCCGTGAGGGTAGCGGGGTACACCGGGGAGCTGTTTTTT.

CDR3 sequence (DNA): TGTGCCAGCAGCACTTTGACTAGCGGGAGACATAGTGAGCAGTTCTTC. The encoded protein is CASSTLTSGRHSEQFF. The genes are TRBV27 and TRBJ2-1, with 12 nucleotides matching TRBD2. V lost 6 bases to trimming and J lost 9 bases; unmatched junction nucleotides: 12. Per the germline V gene, CDR1 is MNHEY and CDR2 is SMNVEV (reference sequence). The CDR3 consists of 16 residues.

This clone was recorded a few times. This chain's CDR3 is CASSPGTAGNTIYF. CDR3 nucleotides: TGCGCCAGCAGCCCAGGGACAGCTGGAAACACCATATATTTT. The rearrangement links TRBV5-1 to TRBJ1-3; TRBD1 matches 7 bases. Per the germline V gene, CDR1 is SGHRS and CDR2 is YFSETQ. This CDR3 has 14 residues. J gave up 2 bases and V 4 bases, and 3 bases lay outside the gene matches.

This clone has just one count. The chain combines TRBV6-4 with TRBJ2-2, with TRBD2 matching over 11 bases. Germline assignment: CDR1 MRHNA and CDR2 SNTAGT. Trimming at V came to 3 bases and at J to 4 bases, leaving 4 bases not matched to a gene. The CDR3 is 16 residues long. The CDR3 protein is CASSDIAGGSTGELFF. The CDR3 DNA sequence: TGTGCCAGCAGTGATATAGCGGGAGGGAGCACCGGGGAGCTGTTTTTT.

This clone was detected once. V and J are TRBV5-1 and TRBJ2-7; TRBD2 might be the D (6 bases). CDR3 size: 14 residues. Trimming stripped 2 bases from V and 1 base from J, with 10 bases between. CDR1 and CDR2 (germline): SGHRS, YFSETQ. The CDR3 is CASSFFGGSYEQYF. The CDR3 nucleotides read TGCGCCAGCAGCTTTTTCGGGGGATCCTACGAGCAGTACTTC. The full variable domain, rest sourced from reference TRBV5-1 and TRBJ2-7, is KAGVTQTPRYLIKTRGQQVTLSCSPISGHRSVSWYQQTPGQGLQFLFEYFSETQRNKGNFPGRFSGRQFSNSRSEMNVSTLELGDSALYLCASSFFGGSYEQYFGPGTRLTVT.

CDR3 sequence: CATSGPAEYNEQFF. CDR3 in DNA: TGTGCCACCAGTGGCCCCGCAGAATACAATGAGCAGTTCTTC. This chain joins TRBV24-1 and TRBJ2-1; D remains unclear. The V gene's germline CDR1 is KGHDR and CDR2 SFDVKD. The V gene lost 5 bases and the J gene lost 4 bases, with 11 bases spanning the gap. The CDR3 has 14 residues.

This chain uses TRBV25-1 with TRBJ1-1; TRBD1 agrees at 7 bases. V lost 2 bases and J lost 5; bases outside the gene matches: 5. The CDR3 spans 14 residues. Germline values: CDR1 MGHDK, CDR2 SYGVNS. The CDR3 coding sequence is TGTGCCAGCAGTGAACAGGGGGTTGGGACTGAAGCTTTCTTT. Translated: CASSEQGVGTEAFF.

The chain joins TRBV7-2 to TRBJ2-5; TRBD1 matches 8 bases. V trimming: 5 bases; J trimming: 3 bases; junction bases outside the gene matches: 2. This CDR3 comprises 13 residues. Germline CDR1 reads SGHTA; CDR2 reads FQGNSA. The CDR3: CASSMTGEETQYF. CDR3 bases: TGTGCCAGCAGCATGACAGGGGAAGAGACCCAGTACTTC.

The chain couples TRBV3-1 (or the pseudogene TRBV3-2) to TRBJ2-7; 9 nucleotides agree with TRBD2. The CDR3 runs 18 residues. Germline CDR1 is LGHDT and CDR2 is YNNKEL (reference sequence). V lost 3 bases to trimming and J lost 0 bases; unmatched junction nucleotides: 12. CDR3 nucleotides: TGTGCCAGCAGCCACTTCGGGACTAGCCTACGAAGCTCCTACGAGCAGTACTTC. Protein sequence: CASSHFGTSLRSSYEQYF.

The chain carries TRBV10-3 and TRBJ2-7, with 12 bases that match TRBD2. V dropped 4 bases and J dropped 0; count of bases not matched to a gene: 4. Per germline, CDR1 ENHRY and CDR2 SYGVKD. CDR3 length equals 16 residues. CDR3 amino acids: CAISALTSGSSYEQYF. The CDR3 DNA sequence: TGTGCCATCAGTGCCCTGACTAGCGGGAGCTCCTACGAGCAGTACTTC.